Below, 11 T cell receptor beta chains from the same sample are listed, as sequenced in a study of T cells after yellow fever vaccination (dated by TCRdb to between 2018 and 2021). Receptors were amplified or captured by 5' RACE. Reads for this sample came from an Illumina HiSeq 2500. TCRdb took the public reads, trimmed them with fastp at Q25, ran MiXCR for clone calling and kept in-frame beta chains. Rows are unified per CDR3 protein, each entry keeping the most common DNA and genes. The sample data list hundreds of thousands of distinct CDR3 sequences, and roughly 19% of these were observed just once. The ten largest clonotypes hold roughly an eighth of the sample. The sample's treatment or condition label is to be understood as: live attenuated yellow fever vaccine strain. Material: PBMCs, obtained 15 days after the yellow fever booster vaccination. The receptors here all came from a man between 25 and 39 years old who received the YFV17D yellow fever vaccine.

The V call is TRBV7-2, the J call TRBJ1-2; D is unresolved. The CDR3 runs to 11 residues. The ends were cut back, 5 bases at V and 7 bases at J, with 8 bases in the middle. Germline CDR1 SGHTA, CDR2 FQGNSA. The CDR3, as DNA: TGTGCCAGCAGCAAGGACTCTGGCTACACCTTC. Protein: CASSKDSGYTF.

The chain links TRBV7-9 to TRBJ2-5; D may be TRBD1 (6 bases). This CDR3 has 14 amino acids. Germline V gives CDR1 SEHNR, CDR2 FQNEAQ (reference sequence). The V and J ends lost 3 bases and 3 bases respectively, with 11 bases between them. The CDR3 is CASSFSGTKETQYF. The CDR3 bases are TGTGCCAGCAGCTTCAGTGGGACAAAAGAGACCCAGTACTTC.

This clonotype was counted a single time. This chain connects TRBV15 to TRBJ1-3; D gene uncertain. This CDR3 spans 15 amino acids. CDR1 is LNHNV and CDR2 is YYDKDF in the germline V gene (reference sequence). V was clipped by 1 base and J by 0 bases, with 7 bases between them. The CDR3 DNA sequence: TGTGCCACCAGCAGAGCAAGGGACTCTGGAAACACCATATATTTT. It is translated as CATSRARDSGNTIYF.

This clonotype was counted only a few times. The chain uses TRBV20-1 and TRBJ1-6; 10 bases fit TRBD1. The CDR3 totals 13 residues. Trimming took 3 bases from V and 10 from J; bases not matched to a gene: 3. The germline V gene encodes CDR1 DFQATT and CDR2 SNEGSKA (reference sequence). DNA for the CDR3: TGCAGTGCTAGGGGGACAGGGGTATCACCCCTCCACTTT. Protein product: CSARGTGVSPLHF.

This clonotype came up a few times. This chain joins TRBV15 and TRBJ2-3, with D uncertain. Trimming shortened V by 3 bases and J by 3 bases, and 13 bases separated the two germline ends. The CDR3 has 15 residues. Germline values: CDR1 LNHNV, CDR2 YYDKDF (reference sequence). The CDR3 reads CATSSKRDGTDTQYF. The CDR3, as DNA: TGTGCCACCAGCAGTAAGCGAGACGGGACAGATACGCAGTATTTT.

The chain links TRBV24-1 to TRBJ1-1; D is perhaps TRBD1 (5 bases). The CDR3 spans 15 residues. Germline loops: CDR1 KGHDR, CDR2 SFDVKD. V was clipped by 0 bases and J by 4 bases, with 11 bases between them. The CDR3, as DNA: TGTGCCACCAGTGATTTGCTGGGGGAGTCCACTGAAGCTTTCTTT. This gives the protein CATSDLLGESTEAFF.

The chain links TRBV7-9 to TRBJ2-5; 7 bases are shared with TRBD2. This CDR3 spans 15 amino acids. The germline V gene encodes CDR1 SEHNR and CDR2 FQNEAQ (reference sequence). The ends lost 5 bases at V and 0 bases at J; junction bases unmatched: 6. CDR3 amino acids: CASSTGLSYQETQYF. The CDR3 DNA reads TGTGCCAGCAGCACGGGACTATCGTACCAAGAGACCCAGTACTTC.

Many counts were recorded for this clonotype. This rearrangement joins TRBV10-3 to TRBJ2-5; D is unclear. CDR1 ENHRY and CDR2 SYGVKD come from the germline V gene. V was pared by 2 bases and J by 7 bases, with 11 bases between. The CDR3 runs to 13 residues. The chain's CDR3 is CAISEAKEGTQYF. The DNA of the CDR3 is TGTGCCATCAGTGAGGCAAAGGAAGGGACCCAGTACTTC.

This clonotype was found once. This chain connects TRBV29-1 to TRBJ2-5; D uncertain. Germline lookup yields CDR1 SQVTM and CDR2 ANQGSEA. Trimming removed 0 bases at V and 5 bases at J, with 16 bases between. The CDR3 runs to 15 residues. The CDR3: CSVEDKWEWMETQYF. As DNA, the CDR3 is TGCAGCGTTGAAGATAAGTGGGAATGGATGGAGACCCAGTACTTC.

This clonotype was counted between two and nine times. V gene TRBV20-1 combines with J gene TRBJ2-1, with 10 bases identical to TRBD2. CDR3 length: 13 residues. Germline V gene sequence: CDR1 DFQATT, CDR2 SNEGSKA (reference sequence). V dropped 8 bases and J dropped 9; count of bases not matched to a gene: 10. This chain's CDR3 is CSQKASGSSEQFF. CDR3 coding DNA: TGCAGTCAAAAGGCTAGCGGGAGTTCTGAGCAGTTCTTC.

The J gene is TRBJ2-7, the V gene TRBV5-6; no definite D call. Trimming removed 2 bases from V and 5 bases from J, with 11 bases in between. The CDR3 is made up of 13 amino acids. Germline V gives CDR1 SGHDT, CDR2 YYEEEE. The DNA for the CDR3 is TGTGCCAGCAGCTTAGTCCCATCCCACGAGCAGTACTTC. This codes for CASSLVPSHEQYF.